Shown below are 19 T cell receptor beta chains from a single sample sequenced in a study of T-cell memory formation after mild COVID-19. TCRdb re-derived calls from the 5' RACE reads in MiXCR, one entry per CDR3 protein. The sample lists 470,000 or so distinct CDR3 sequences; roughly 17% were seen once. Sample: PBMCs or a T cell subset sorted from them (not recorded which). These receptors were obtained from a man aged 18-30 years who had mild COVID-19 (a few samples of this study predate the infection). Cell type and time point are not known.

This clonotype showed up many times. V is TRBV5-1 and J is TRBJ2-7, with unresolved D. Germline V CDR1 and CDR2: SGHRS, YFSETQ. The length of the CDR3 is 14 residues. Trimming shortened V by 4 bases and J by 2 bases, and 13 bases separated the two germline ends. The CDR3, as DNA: TGCGCCAGCAGCCCCAGACAAGGGACCTACGAGCAGTACTTC. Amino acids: CASSPRQGTYEQYF.

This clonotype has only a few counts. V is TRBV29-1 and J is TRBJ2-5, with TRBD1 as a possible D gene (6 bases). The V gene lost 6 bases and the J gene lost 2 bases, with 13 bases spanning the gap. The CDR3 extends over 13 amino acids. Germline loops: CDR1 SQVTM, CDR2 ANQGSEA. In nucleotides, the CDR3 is TGCAGCGTCTCGTCGGACAGTCAAGAGACCCAGTACTTC. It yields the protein CSVSSDSQETQYF. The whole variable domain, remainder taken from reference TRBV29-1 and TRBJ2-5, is SAVISQKPSRDICQRGTSLTIQCQVDSQVTMMFWYRQQPGQSLTLIATANQGSEATYESGFVIDKFPISRPNLTFSTLTVSNMSPEDSSIYLCSVSSDSQETQYFGPGTRLLVL.

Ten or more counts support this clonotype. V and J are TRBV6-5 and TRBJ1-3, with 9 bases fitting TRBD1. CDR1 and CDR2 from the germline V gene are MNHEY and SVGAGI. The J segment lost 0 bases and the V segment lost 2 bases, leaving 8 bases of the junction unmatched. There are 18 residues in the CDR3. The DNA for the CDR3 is TGTGCCAGCAGTTACGCCCCCGGGACAGGGCCCTCTGGAAACACCATATATTTT. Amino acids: CASSYAPGTGPSGNTIYF.

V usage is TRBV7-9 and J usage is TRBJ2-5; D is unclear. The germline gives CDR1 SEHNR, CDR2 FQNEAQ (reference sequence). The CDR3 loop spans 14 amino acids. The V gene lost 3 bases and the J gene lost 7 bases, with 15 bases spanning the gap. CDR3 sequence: CASSFGQPTGTQYF. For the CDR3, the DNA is TGTGCCAGCAGCTTTGGGCAGCCCACGGGGACCCAGTACTTC.

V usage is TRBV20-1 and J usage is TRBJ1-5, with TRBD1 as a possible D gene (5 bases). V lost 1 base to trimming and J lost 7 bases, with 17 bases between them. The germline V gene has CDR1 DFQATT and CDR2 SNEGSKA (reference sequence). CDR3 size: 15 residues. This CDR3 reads CSARVGQQWEQPQHF. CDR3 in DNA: TGCAGTGCTAGAGTGGGGCAGCAATGGGAACAGCCCCAGCATTTT.

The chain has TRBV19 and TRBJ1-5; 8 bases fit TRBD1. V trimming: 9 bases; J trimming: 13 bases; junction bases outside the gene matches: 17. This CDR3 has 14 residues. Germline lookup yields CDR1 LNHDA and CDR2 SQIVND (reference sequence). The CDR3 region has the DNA TGTGCCAGCGGGGAGGAGGCAGGGGGCTTAAATCAGCATTTT. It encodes CASGEEAGGLNQHF.

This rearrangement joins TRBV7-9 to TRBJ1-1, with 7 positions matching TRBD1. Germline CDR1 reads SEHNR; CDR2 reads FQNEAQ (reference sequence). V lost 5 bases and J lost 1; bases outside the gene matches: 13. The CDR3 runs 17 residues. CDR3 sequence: CASSRVGDQGGNTEAFF. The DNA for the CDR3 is TGTGCCAGCAGCCGGGTTGGGGACCAGGGGGGGAACACTGAAGCTTTCTTT.

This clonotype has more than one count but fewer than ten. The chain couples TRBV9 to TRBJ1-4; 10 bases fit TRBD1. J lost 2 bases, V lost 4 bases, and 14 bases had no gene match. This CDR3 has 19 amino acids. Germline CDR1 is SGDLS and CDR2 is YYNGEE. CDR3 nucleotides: TGTGCCAGCAGCTTAGCGGACAGGGGGTCCCCACGTACTAATGAAAAACTGTTTTTT. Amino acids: CASSLADRGSPRTNEKLFF.

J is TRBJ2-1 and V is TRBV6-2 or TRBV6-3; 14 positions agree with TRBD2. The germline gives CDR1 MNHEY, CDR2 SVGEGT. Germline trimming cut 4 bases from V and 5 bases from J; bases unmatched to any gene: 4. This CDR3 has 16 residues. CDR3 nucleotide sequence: TGTGCCAGCAGTTCACGGGGACTAGCGGGGGACAATGAGCAGTTCTTC. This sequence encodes CASSSRGLAGDNEQFF.

The CDR3 spells CASSLIVGQADTQYF. The CDR3 DNA reads as TGCGCCAGCAGCTTGATTGTGGGACAAGCAGATACGCAGTATTTT. V usage is TRBV5-1 and J usage is TRBJ2-3, with D maybe TRBD1 (6 bases). The CDR3 has 15 amino acids. Trimming shortened V by 1 base and J by 4 bases, and 13 bases separated the two germline ends. Germline-derived CDR1 and CDR2 are SGHRS and YFSETQ.

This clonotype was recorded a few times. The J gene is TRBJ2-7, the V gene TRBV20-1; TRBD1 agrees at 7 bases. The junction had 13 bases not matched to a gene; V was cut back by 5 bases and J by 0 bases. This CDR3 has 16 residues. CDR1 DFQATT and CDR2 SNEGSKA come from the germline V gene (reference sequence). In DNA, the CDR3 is TGCAGTGCTCCGGACAGGATGGGAGCGGACTCCTACGAGCAGTACTTC. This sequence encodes CSAPDRMGADSYEQYF.

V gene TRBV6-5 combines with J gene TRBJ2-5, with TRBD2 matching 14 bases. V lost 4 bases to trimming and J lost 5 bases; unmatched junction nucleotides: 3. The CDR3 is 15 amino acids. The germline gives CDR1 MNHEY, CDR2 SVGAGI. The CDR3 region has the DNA TGTGCCAGCAGTTTTGGACTAGCGGGAGGCGAGACCCAGTACTTC. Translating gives CASSFGLAGGETQYF.

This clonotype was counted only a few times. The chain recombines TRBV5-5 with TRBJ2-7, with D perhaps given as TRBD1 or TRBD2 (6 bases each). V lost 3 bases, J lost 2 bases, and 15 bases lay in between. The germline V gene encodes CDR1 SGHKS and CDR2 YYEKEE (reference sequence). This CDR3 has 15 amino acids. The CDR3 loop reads CASSWGTWGPYEQYF. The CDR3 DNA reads TGTGCCAGCAGCTGGGGGACTTGGGGGCCCTACGAGCAGTACTTC.

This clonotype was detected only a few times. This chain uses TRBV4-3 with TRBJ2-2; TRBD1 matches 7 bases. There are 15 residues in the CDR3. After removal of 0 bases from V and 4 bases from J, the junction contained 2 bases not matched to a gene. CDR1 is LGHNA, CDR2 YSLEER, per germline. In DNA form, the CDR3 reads TGCGCCAGCAGCCAAGAAGGACAGGCCACCGGGGAGCTGTTTTTT. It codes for CASSQEGQATGELFF.

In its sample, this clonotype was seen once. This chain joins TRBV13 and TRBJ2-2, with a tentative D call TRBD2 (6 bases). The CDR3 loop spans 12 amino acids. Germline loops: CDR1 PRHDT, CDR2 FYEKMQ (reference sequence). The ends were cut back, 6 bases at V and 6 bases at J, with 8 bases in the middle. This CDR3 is CASRWGAGELFF. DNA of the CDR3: TGTGCCAGCAGGTGGGGGGCCGGGGAGCTGTTTTTT.

Here the CDR3 DNA reads TGCGCCAGCCAGGGGAGCTATGGCTACACCTTC. Its protein is CASQGSYGYTF. The chain couples TRBV5-1 to TRBJ1-2; D may be TRBD1 (6 bases). CDR1 and CDR2 (germline): SGHRS, YFSETQ. Between the trimmed V and J ends, which lost 7 bases and 4 bases, there was a span of 8 bases. This CDR3 contains 11 residues. The full variable domain, in which reference TRBV5-1 and TRBJ1-2 provide the parts outside the CDR3, is KAGVTQTPRYLIKTRGQQVTLSCSPISGHRSVSWYQQTPGQGLQFLFEYFSETQRNKGNFPGRFSGRQFSNSRSEMNVSTLELGDSALYLCASQGSYGYTFGSGTRLTVV.

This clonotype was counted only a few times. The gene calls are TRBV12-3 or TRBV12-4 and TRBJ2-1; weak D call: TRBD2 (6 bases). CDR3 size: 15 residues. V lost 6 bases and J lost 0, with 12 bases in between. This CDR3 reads CASSQPGSSYNEQFF. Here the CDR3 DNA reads TGTGCCAGCAGCCAACCCGGGAGCTCCTACAATGAGCAGTTCTTC.

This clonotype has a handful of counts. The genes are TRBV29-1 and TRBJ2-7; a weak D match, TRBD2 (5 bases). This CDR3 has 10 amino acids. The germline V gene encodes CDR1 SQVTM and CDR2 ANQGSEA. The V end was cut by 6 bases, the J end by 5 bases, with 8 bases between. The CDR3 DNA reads TGCAGCGTAGGGAGCCACGAGCAGTACTTC. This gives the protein CSVGSHEQYF.

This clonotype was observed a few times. CDR3 in DNA: TGTGCTAGTGGTTTGGTACTGGGGGCGCCGGATGGCTACACCTTC. Its protein is CASGLVLGAPDGYTF. The chain recombines TRBV12-5 with TRBJ1-2; D might be TRBD1 (6 bases). The germline V and J ends were trimmed by 0 bases and 6 bases, with 14 bases remaining between them. Germline-derived CDR1 and CDR2 are LGHNT and FRNRAP. The length of the CDR3 is 15 residues.